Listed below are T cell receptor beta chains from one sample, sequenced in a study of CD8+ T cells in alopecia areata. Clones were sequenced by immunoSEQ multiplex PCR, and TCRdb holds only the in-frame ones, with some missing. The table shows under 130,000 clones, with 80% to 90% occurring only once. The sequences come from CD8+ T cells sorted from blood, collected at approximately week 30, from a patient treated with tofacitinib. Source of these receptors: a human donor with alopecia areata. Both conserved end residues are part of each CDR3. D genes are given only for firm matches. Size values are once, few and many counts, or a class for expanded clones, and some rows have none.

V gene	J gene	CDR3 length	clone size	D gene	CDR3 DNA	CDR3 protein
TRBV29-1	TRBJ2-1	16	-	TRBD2	TGCAGCGTTGAAGGCCAGGGGGGACTAGCGGGAGAAGGTCCGTTCTTC	CSVEGQGGLAGEGPFF
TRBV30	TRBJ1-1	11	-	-	TGTGCCTGGTCCCAAAGCGTAGAAGCTTTCTTT	CAWSQSVEAFF
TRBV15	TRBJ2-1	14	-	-	TGTGCCACCAGCAGAGAGGGGTCCTACAATGAGCAGTTCTTC	CATSREGSYNEQFF
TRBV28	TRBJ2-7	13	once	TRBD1	TGTGCCAGTTCCGGGACAGAATCCTACGAGCAGTACTTC	CASSGTESYEQYF
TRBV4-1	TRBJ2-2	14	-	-	TGCGCCAGCAGACGGGGGCTTAACACCGGGGAGCTGTTTTTT	CASRRGLNTGELFF
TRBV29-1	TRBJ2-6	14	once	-	TGCAGCGTTGAAGCTGGGACTGGGGCCAACGTCCTGACTTTC	CSVEAGTGANVLTF
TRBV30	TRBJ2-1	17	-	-	TGTGCCTGGAGTTTGGACTCCCAGGGGTTTTCCTACAATGAGCAGTTCTTC	CAWSLDSQGFSYNEQFF
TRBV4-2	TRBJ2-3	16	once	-	TGTGCCAGCAGCCAAGAGATAGCGGAGACCACAGATACGCAGTATTTT	CASSQEIAETTDTQYF
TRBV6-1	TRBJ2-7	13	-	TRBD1	TGTGCCAGCAGGGGGACAGGGTGGTACGAGCAGTACTTC	CASRGTGWYEQYF
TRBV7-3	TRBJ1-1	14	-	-	TGTGCCAGCAGCTTAACGTTGGGGGGCACTGAAGCTTTCTTT	CASSLTLGGTEAFF
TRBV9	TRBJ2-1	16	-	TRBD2	TGTGCCAGCAGCGTAGGCGGACTAGCGGATTACAATGAGCAGTTCTTC	CASSVGGLADYNEQFF
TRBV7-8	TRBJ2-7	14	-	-	TGTGCCAGCAGCTCGTCCGGCGGGTCCTACGAGCAGTACTTC	CASSSSGGSYEQYF
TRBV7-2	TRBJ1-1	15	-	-	TGTGCCAGCAGCCCCAATACGGGGTCAACCACTGAAGCTTTCTTT	CASSPNTGSTTEAFF
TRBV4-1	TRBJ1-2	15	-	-	TGCGCCAGCAGCCCTTTGGAGGGTGGACCCTATGGCTACACCTTC	CASSPLEGGPYGYTF
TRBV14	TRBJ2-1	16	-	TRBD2	TGTGCCAGCAGCCAAGATGGGACTAGCGGAAACAATGAGCAGTTCTTC	CASSQDGTSGNNEQFF